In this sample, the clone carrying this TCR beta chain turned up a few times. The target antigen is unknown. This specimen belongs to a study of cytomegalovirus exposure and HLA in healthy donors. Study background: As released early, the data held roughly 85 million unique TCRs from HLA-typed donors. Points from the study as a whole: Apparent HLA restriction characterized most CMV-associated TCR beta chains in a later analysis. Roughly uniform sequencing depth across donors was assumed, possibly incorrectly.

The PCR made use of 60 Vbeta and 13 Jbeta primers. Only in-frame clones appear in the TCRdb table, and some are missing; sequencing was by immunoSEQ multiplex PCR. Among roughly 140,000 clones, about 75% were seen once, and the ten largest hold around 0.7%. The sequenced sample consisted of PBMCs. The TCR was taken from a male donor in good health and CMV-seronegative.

In DNA form, the CDR3 reads TGCGCCAGCAGCGGATTAACAGGAGTGAACACTGAAGCTTTCTTT. Its protein is CASSGLTGVNTEAFF. V and J are TRBV5-1 and TRBJ1-1; perhaps TRBD1 as D (5 bases). Between the trimmed V and J ends, which lost 4 bases and 0 bases, there was a span of 13 bases. Germline V gene sequence: CDR1 SGHRS, CDR2 YFSETQ. CDR3 length: 15 residues. Using reference TRBV5-1 and TRBJ1-1 for the parts outside the CDR3, the full variable domain is KAGVTQTPRYLIKTRGQQVTLSCSPISGHRSVSWYQQTPGQGLQFLFEYFSETQRNKGNFPGRFSGRQFSNSRSEMNVSTLELGDSALYLCASSGLTGVNTEAFFGQGTRLTVV.